A single sample gave rise to the 7 T cell receptor beta chains below, sequenced in a study of T cell responses to AZD1222 COVID-19 vaccine. Profiling relied on immunoSEQ multiplex PCR, and the TCRdb table lists in-frame clones only, not all of them. This sample has about 170,000 clones, with 80% to 95% found just once. The source material was peripheral blood, sampled on day 0 of AZD1222 vaccination. These receptors came from an adult in good health.

The chain joins TRBV9 to TRBJ1-3; D is unclear. Trimming cost V 3 bases and J 10 bases, with 14 bases left between them. The CDR3 runs 13 residues. Germline CDR1 reads SGDLS; CDR2 reads YYNGEE. As DNA, the CDR3 is TGTGCCAGCAGCGGGTACCCCCCTACTACCATATATTTT. Its translation: CASSGYPPTTIYF.

This chain uses TRBV12-3 or TRBV12-4 with TRBJ1-2; D is unclear. The CDR3 is 13 residues long. V lost 10 bases to trimming and J lost 4 bases, with 16 bases between them. The CDR3 loop reads CATSPGPGYGYTF. The CDR3 DNA reads as TGTGCCACCTCACCGGGTCCGGGCTATGGCTACACCTTC.

This chain joins TRBV5-6 and TRBJ1-5; a weak D match, TRBD1 (5 bases). This CDR3 has 14 amino acids. V lost 0 bases to trimming and J lost 6 bases, with 10 bases between them. Germline V lookup: CDR1 SGHDT, CDR2 YYEEEE. Written as DNA, the CDR3 is TGTGCCAGCAGCTTGGGTGGGGACCGTCAGCCCCAGCATTTT. Encoded protein: CASSLGGDRQPQHF.

This chain connects TRBV18 to TRBJ1-1; 7 bases are a match to TRBD1. With 10 bases clipped from V and 2 bases from J, the junction kept 25 bases outside the gene matches. Germline V CDR1 and CDR2: KGHSH, LQKENI. CDR3 size: 19 residues. The CDR3 nucleotides read TGTGCCACCGGGGCTTACCCCCAGAGCGGCAGGGGGAGTAACACTGAAGCTTTCTTT. Translation: CATGAYPQSGRGSNTEAFF.

This clone came up a few times. The CDR3 DNA reads TGTGCCAGCAGTGAAGATCGGGTCACCAATAAAGGCTACGAGCAGTACTTC. It is translated as CASSEDRVTNKGYEQYF. This sequence joins TRBV6-1 and TRBJ2-7; D is uncertain. Germline V gene sequence: CDR1 MNHNS, CDR2 SASEGT. V was cut by 1 base and J by 3 bases, with 19 bases left in between. The CDR3 runs to 17 residues.

The chain joins TRBV5-4 to TRBJ2-6, with D uncertain. CDR3 length equals 15 residues. V was clipped by 2 bases and J by 4 bases, with 10 bases between them. Per the germline V gene, CDR1 is SGHNT and CDR2 is YYREEE (reference sequence). DNA of the CDR3: TGTGCCAGCAGCTTTAGCACTTTAGGGGCCAACGTCCTGACTTTC. Translated: CASSFSTLGANVLTF.

This rearrangement joins TRBV9 to TRBJ1-3; 9 bases line up with TRBD1. In germline, CDR1 is SGDLS, CDR2 YYNGEE. The V and J ends lost 0 bases and 10 bases, in that order; junction bases with no gene match: 26. The CDR3 extends over 21 amino acids. CDR3 sequence: CASSVVDLVRDRDQAGRTIYF. The CDR3 DNA follows: TGTGCCAGCAGCGTAGTGGATTTGGTGAGGGACAGGGATCAGGCTGGGCGTACCATATATTTT.